This TCR beta chain is drawn from a study of Graves' ophthalmopathy and Graves' hyperthyroidism. In the study overall: Peripheral blood samples were taken at initial diagnosis, before any treatment.

Study results and limitations: Blood shared most expanded thyroid clonotypes above 0.001 frequency.

Points on this clonotype: The antigen is not known.

Researchers took RNA transcripts and amplified TCR beta CDR3 regions from them. RT-PCR with HTBI primers came first, then second-round multiplex PCR. TCRdb reprocessed the multiplex PCR reads with MiXCR, giving one entry per CDR3 protein. The sample has just over 400,000 distinct CDR3 sequences, over 20% seen once. V lost 0 bases to trimming and J lost 6 bases, with 4 bases between them. The CDR3 runs to 11 residues. Germline lookup yields CDR1 GTSNPN and CDR2 SVGIG (reference sequence). The sequence was collected from a woman aged 18-35 years with stable Graves' hyperthyroidism. Source material: peripheral blood. The chain uses TRBV30 and TRBJ2-3; D unresolved. CDR3 loop: CAWSVPDTQYF. The CDR3 region has the DNA TGTGCCTGGAGTGTGCCCGATACGCAGTATTTT.